These 27 T cell receptor beta chains originate from one sample sequenced in a study of breast tumors, draining lymph nodes, adjacent tissues. Samples came from axillary lymph nodes draining the breast cancer. In TCRdb, the multiplex PCR reads were re-called with MiXCR into one record per CDR3 protein. The table includes fewer than 250,000 distinct CDR3 sequences, 32% detected once. The specimen sequenced was axillary lymph node tissue. These receptors all stem from a female donor with breast cancer. Some clones in this sample may be carry-over from other donors' samples.

Note on this clonotype: A much more abundant neighbour one base away suggests this may be a read error. In DNA, the CDR3 is TGTGCCAGCAGTCCGAGGGACAGGGGTTACAAGCAGTACTTC. Protein: CASSPRDRGYKQYF. The genes are TRBV6-6 and TRBJ2-7; 10 nucleotides align to TRBD1. With 5 bases clipped from V and 8 bases from J, the junction kept 9 bases outside the gene matches. The CDR3 totals 14 residues. In germline, CDR1 is MNHNY, CDR2 SVGAGI (reference sequence).

The table lists this clonotype with a few counts. One base away lies a much larger clone, so this may be a sequencing read error. The gene calls are TRBV12-5 and TRBJ2-2; TRBD2 aligns across 7 bases. From germline, CDR1 is LGHNT and CDR2 FRNRAP. Trimming cost V 3 bases and J 3 bases; bases outside gene matches: 10. This CDR3 has 17 residues. CDR3 loop: CASGFVWGGIDTGELFF. The CDR3, as DNA: TGTGCTAGTGGTTTCGTATGGGGGGGGATCGACACCGGGGAGCTGTTTTTT.

This clonotype has ten or more counts. The CDR3 nucleotides read TGTGCCAGCAGCCAAGCTAGCGGGAGCTCCTACGAGCAGTACTTC. It codes for CASSQASGSSYEQYF. V gene TRBV3-1 combines with J gene TRBJ2-7, with 10 bases aligning to TRBD2. Germline V gene data show CDR1 as LGHDT and CDR2 as YNNKEL (reference sequence). The length of the CDR3 is 15 residues. J lost 0 bases, V lost 1 base, and 0 bases had no gene match.

This clonotype was found many times. The V call is TRBV7-9, the J call TRBJ1-6; D not certain. CDR3 length: 14 residues. The germline CDR1 and CDR2 sequences are SEHNR and FQNEAQ (reference sequence). The ends were cut back, 3 bases at V and 5 bases at J, with 8 bases in the middle. The CDR3: CASSLIGDNSPLHF. The CDR3 DNA reads TGTGCCAGCAGCTTGATCGGGGATAATTCACCCCTCCACTTT. The variable domain in full, completed from reference TRBV7-9 and TRBJ1-6, reads DTGVSQNPRHKITKRGQNVTFRCDPISEHNRLYWYRQTLGQGPEFLTYFQNEAQLEKSRLLSDRFSAERPKGSFSTLEIQRTEQGDSAMYLCASSLIGDNSPLHFGNGTRLTVT.

At least ten counts were recorded for this clonotype. The rearrangement joins TRBV19 to TRBJ1-4; D gene uncertain. The germline V gene has CDR1 LNHDA and CDR2 SQIVND (reference sequence). CDR3 length: 14 residues. The V end lost 7 bases, the J end lost 3 bases, and 12 bases lay between the germline ends. CDR3: CASTEGFPNEKLFF. CDR3 DNA: TGTGCCAGTACGGAGGGCTTCCCTAATGAAAAACTGTTTTTT.

Ten or more counts support this clonotype. The chain links TRBV5-1 to TRBJ1-2; D is undetermined. There are 14 residues in the CDR3. V lost 4 bases and J lost 5, with 15 bases in between. Germline V CDR1 and CDR2: SGHRS, YFSETQ. The CDR3 spells CASSPAGSSYGYTF. CDR3 DNA: TGCGCCAGCAGCCCGGCCGGCTCCTCGTATGGCTACACCTTC. Using reference TRBV5-1 and TRBJ1-2 for the parts outside the CDR3, the full variable domain is KAGVTQTPRYLIKTRGQQVTLSCSPISGHRSVSWYQQTPGQGLQFLFEYFSETQRNKGNFPGRFSGRQFSNSRSEMNVSTLELGDSALYLCASSPAGSSYGYTFGSGTRLTVV.

In this sample, this clonotype turned up many times. The chain combines TRBV6-5 with TRBJ1-2; D unclear. CDR1 is MNHEY, CDR2 SVGAGI, per germline. CDR3 size: 13 residues. With 7 bases removed from V and 5 bases from J, the gap between germline ends came to 14 bases. This CDR3 is CASTLSWLYGYTF. The CDR3 coding sequence is TGTGCCAGCACCCTGAGTTGGTTGTATGGCTACACCTTC.

Comment on this clonotype: This sequence may be a read error, since a much larger clone differs from it by one base. This chain joins TRBV11-2 and TRBJ2-7; 12 positions match TRBD2. J was trimmed by 4 bases and V by 5 bases; bases with no gene match: 6. Germline lookup yields CDR1 SGHAT and CDR2 FQNNGV. The CDR3 runs 15 residues. CDR3: CASSQSTSGGYEQYF. The CDR3, as DNA: TGTGCCAGCAGCCAATCCACTAGCGGGGGGTACGAGCAGTACTTC.

Comments on this clonotype: A much larger clonotype is one base distant, so this may be a read error. The chain carries TRBV28 and TRBJ1-6; D gene uncertain. This CDR3 comprises 12 residues. Germline CDR1 and CDR2: MDHEN and SYDVKM. The DNA of the CDR3 is TGTGCCAGCAGTTTGGGGTCTTCACCCCTCCGCTTT. Its protein is CASSLGSSPLRF.

This clonotype was observed at least ten times. CDR3 residues: CASRGVLAGVSEQYF. Here the CDR3 DNA reads TGTGCCAGCAGAGGAGTCCTAGCGGGAGTAAGCGAGCAGTACTTC. This chain uses TRBV2 with TRBJ2-7; 10 positions match TRBD2. The CDR3 loop spans 15 amino acids. J was trimmed by 6 bases and V by 6 bases; bases with no gene match: 11. Germline V gene lookup returns CDR1 SNHLY and CDR2 FYNNEI.

The V gene is TRBV18, the J gene TRBJ2-5; 10 bases map to TRBD2. This CDR3 region has 16 residues. V shed 4 bases and J 4 bases; nucleotides not matched to a gene: 9. CDR1 KGHSH and CDR2 LQKENI come from the germline V gene. The DNA for the CDR3 is TGTGCCAGCTCACGGACTAGCGGAAAATCTGGAGAGACCCAGTACTTC. This gives the protein CASSRTSGKSGETQYF. The complete variable domain, with remaining parts taken from reference TRBV18 and TRBJ2-5, reads NAGVMQNPRHLVRRRGQEARLRCSPMKGHSHVYWYRQLPEEGLKFMVYLQKENIIDESGMPKERFSAEFPKEGPSILRIQQVVRGDSAAYFCASSRTSGKSGETQYFGPGTRLLVL.

This clonotype was recorded many times. V gene TRBV20-1 combines with J gene TRBJ1-6; 8 nucleotides line up with TRBD1. This CDR3 spans 17 amino acids. V lost 0 bases to trimming and J lost 6 bases; unmatched junction nucleotides: 10. Per the germline V gene, CDR1 is DFQATT and CDR2 is SNEGSKA (reference sequence). In DNA form, the CDR3 reads TGCAGTGCTAGAGACCAAGTGGCGGGACAGGCTAATTCACCCCTCCACTTT. Encoded protein: CSARDQVAGQANSPLHF.

This clonotype was recorded at least ten times. The J gene is TRBJ2-6, the V gene TRBV20-1; TRBD1 might be the D (6 bases). Germline V gives CDR1 DFQATT, CDR2 SNEGSKA (reference sequence). Deletions cut 5 bases from V and 1 base from J, with 9 bases between. The CDR3 sequence is 14 residues long. In DNA form, the CDR3 reads TGCAGTGCTGAGAGGGGGTCTGGGGCCAACGTCCTGACTTTC. It yields the protein CSAERGSGANVLTF.

In the case of this clonotype: Just one base apart from a much larger clone, this may be a read error. V gene TRBV11-3 combines with J gene TRBJ2-1; a possible D gene is TRBD1 (6 bases). With 3 bases removed from V and 6 bases from J, the gap between germline ends came to 12 bases. The germline V gene encodes CDR1 SGHNT and CDR2 YENEEA. This CDR3 is built from 14 residues. The CDR3, as DNA: TGTGCCAGCAGCTTCGGGACAATCTCCAATGAGCAGTTCTTC. This translates into CASSFGTISNEQFF.

This clonotype has more than one count but fewer than ten. The genes are TRBV4-1 and TRBJ1-3; TRBD1 might be the D (5 bases). The ends were cut back, 2 bases at V and 0 bases at J, with 11 bases in the middle. Per germline, CDR1 MGHRA and CDR2 YSYEKL. The CDR3 totals 16 residues. The CDR3 region is CASSQTRGLSGNTIYF. The CDR3 region has the DNA TGCGCCAGCAGCCAAACGCGGGGCCTCTCTGGAAACACCATATATTTT.

On this clonotype itself: At one end the junction does not follow the germline gene, possibly because of a read error. The chain couples TRBV9 to TRBJ2-1, with a weak D call TRBD2 (6 bases). Germline CDR1 and CDR2: SGDLS and YYNGEE. The CDR3 runs 15 residues. The CDR3 DNA sequence: TGTGCCAGCAGCTCTTCCGGGAGCTCCTACAATGAGCCGTTCTTC. Residues: CASSSSGSSYNEPFF.

There are many counts of this clonotype. The chain couples TRBV7-3 to TRBJ2-1, with TRBD2 matching 12 bases. V lost 4 bases to trimming and J lost 10 bases; unmatched junction nucleotides: 8. The CDR3 contains 15 residues. Looked up from germline, CDR1 is SGHTA and CDR2 is FQGTGA. DNA of the CDR3: TGTGCCAGCAGCTCGCGACTAGCGGGAGCTGAGGAGCAGTTCTTC. The encoded protein is CASSSRLAGAEEQFF.

In this sample, this clonotype turned up a few times. This clone may be a read error of a much larger clone one base away. The genes are TRBV20-1 and TRBJ2-3; 7 bases line up with TRBD2. Looked up from germline, CDR1 is DFQATT and CDR2 is SNEGSKA (reference sequence). The V gene end was trimmed by 0 bases and the J gene end by 2 bases; junction bases not matched to a gene: 17. This CDR3 contains 19 residues. CDR3 sequence reads: CSARDLAGTTGGPTDTQYF. The CDR3 coding sequence is TGCAGTGCTAGAGACCTTGCCGGGACTACCGGGGGACCCACAGATACGCAGTATTTT.

This clonotype was seen ten or more times. V is TRBV27 and J is TRBJ2-2; perhaps TRBD2 as D (6 bases). From germline, CDR1 is MNHEY and CDR2 SMNVEV (reference sequence). The CDR3 is made up of 15 amino acids. The V and J ends lost 6 bases and 6 bases respectively, with 17 bases between them. CDR3 loop: CASRRDPQSAGELFF. DNA of the CDR3: TGTGCCAGCAGGCGGGACCCGCAATCAGCCGGGGAGCTGTTTTTT.

The sample holds a few counts of this clonotype. The chain links TRBV6-2 or TRBV6-3 to TRBJ2-7, with a possible D match to TRBD2 (6 bases). Trimming left V 5 bases short and J 0 bases short, with 17 bases between. Germline V gene lookup returns CDR1 MNHEY and CDR2 SVGEGT. The CDR3 totals 16 residues. This CDR3 reads CASSMGGSAYSYEQYF. The DNA for the CDR3 is TGTGCCAGCAGTATGGGGGGTTCGGCTTACTCCTACGAGCAGTACTTC.

Only a few counts were recorded for this clonotype. V gene TRBV4-2 combines with J gene TRBJ2-4, with D unresolved. CDR1 LGHNA and CDR2 YNFKEQ come from the germline V gene. The CDR3 length is 14 residues. V was clipped by 0 bases and J by 6 bases, with 9 bases between them. The CDR3: CASSQEGRGNIQYF. In DNA form, the CDR3 reads TGTGCCAGCAGCCAAGAAGGCCGCGGAAACATTCAGTACTTC.

This clonotype has more than one count but fewer than ten. This may be a read error: a much more frequent sequence differs by one nucleotide. This rearrangement joins TRBV6-6 to TRBJ2-7; the D is unclear. There are 12 residues in the CDR3. Germline V lookup: CDR1 MNHNY, CDR2 SVGAGI (reference sequence). The CDR3 reads CASSHSAYEQYF. The CDR3 bases are TGTGCCAGCAGTCACTCAGCCTACGAGCAGTACTTC.

This clonotype was detected ten times or more. The V call is TRBV7-9, the J call TRBJ2-7, with TRBD2 as a possible D gene (6 bases). V was pared by 3 bases and J by 7 bases, with 13 bases between. This CDR3 has 13 amino acids. Germline loops: CDR1 SEHNR, CDR2 FQNEAQ (reference sequence). The CDR3 DNA follows: TGTGCCAGCAGCTTCGGGACTCCACGGGAGCAGTACTTC. Residues: CASSFGTPREQYF.

In its sample, this clonotype was seen many times. The chain is built from TRBV12-3 or TRBV12-4 and TRBJ2-7, with D unclear. CDR3 length: 12 amino acids. The V end lost 5 bases, the J end lost 5 bases, and 10 bases lay between the germline ends. The CDR3 here is CASSHTPHEQYF. CDR3 bases: TGTGCCAGCAGTCACACCCCTCACGAGCAGTACTTC.

This clonotype was found many times. The chain recombines TRBV5-1 with TRBJ2-5; TRBD2 matches 11 bases. The CDR3 is 16 residues long. Losses at the gene ends were 7 bases for V and 5 bases for J; bases not matched to a gene: 13. Per germline, CDR1 SGHRS and CDR2 YFSETQ. CDR3 nucleotide sequence: TGCGCCAGCGGTGCTCAGTCCCTAGCGGGAGGTGAGACCCAGTACTTC. This gives the protein CASGAQSLAGGETQYF.

This clonotype was found many times. The rearrangement links TRBV20-1 to TRBJ2-5, with 7 bases aligning to TRBD2. In germline, CDR1 is DFQATT, CDR2 SNEGSKA (reference sequence). V was pared by 6 bases and J by 6 bases, with 7 bases of the junction left unmatched. There are 12 residues in the CDR3. CDR3 in DNA: TGCAGTGCCTCCTCCGGGGGGAAGACCCAGTACTTC. It encodes CSASSGGKTQYF.

On this clonotype itself: A read error is possible here, since a much larger clone lies one base away. V is TRBV28 and J is TRBJ1-2, with D maybe TRBD1 (6 bases). Trimming pared 4 bases from V and 0 bases from J, leaving 15 bases between. This CDR3 contains 16 residues. Germline loops: CDR1 MDHEN, CDR2 SYDVKM. CDR3 bases: TGTGCCAGCAGTTCACTTAACAGGGTTTCTAACTATGGCTACACCTTC. Encoded protein: CASSSLNRVSNYGYTF.